Presented here are 14 T cell receptor beta chains from one specimen sequenced in a study of T cells after yellow fever vaccination. TCRdb analysed the 5' RACE reads with MiXCR anew, one entry per CDR3 protein. The top ten hold less than 20% of the sample, which has roughly 520,000 distinct CDR3 sequences, about a fifth seen once. This sample comprised PBMCs, obtained about 21 days after the first yellow fever vaccination. These receptors were collected from a man in his late teens or twenties who received the YFV17D yellow fever vaccine.

V and J are TRBV12-3 or TRBV12-4 and TRBJ2-1, with D perhaps TRBD1 (7 bases). This CDR3 spans 15 amino acids. Between the trimmed V and J ends, which lost 3 bases and 3 bases, there was a span of 12 bases. DNA of the CDR3: TGTGCCAGCAGTTTTCAGGGGGGCTTCTACAATGAGCAGTTCTTC. Its translation: CASSFQGGFYNEQFF.

This clonotype came up a few times. The rearrangement uses TRBV20-1 and TRBJ1-1; tentative D call: TRBD1 (6 bases). The V gene lost 5 bases and the J gene lost 10 bases, with 14 bases spanning the gap. The germline V gene encodes CDR1 DFQATT and CDR2 SNEGSKA (reference sequence). This CDR3 is built from 11 residues. The CDR3 is CSAFQGSGAFF. In nucleotides, the CDR3 is TGCAGTGCTTTTCAGGGGAGCGGAGCTTTCTTT.

The genes are TRBV12-3 or TRBV12-4 and TRBJ1-1; no clear D. The germline V and J ends were trimmed by 5 bases and 4 bases, with 17 bases remaining between them. This CDR3 is 15 amino acids long. CDR3 DNA: TGTGCCAGCAGTCCCGCATCGGGTTGGGGCACTGAAGCTTTCTTT. It translates to CASSPASGWGTEAFF.

This clonotype has only a few counts. V gene TRBV15 combines with J gene TRBJ1-5, with D possibly TRBD1 on 6 matching bases. CDR3 length equals 15 residues. The germline V and J ends were trimmed by 0 bases and 8 bases, with 14 bases remaining between them. Germline CDR1 is LNHNV and CDR2 is YYDKDF (reference sequence). CDR3 sequence (DNA): TGTGCCACCAGCAGAGATGCGCCGGGGGCAGAGCCCCAGCATTTT. Its translation: CATSRDAPGAEPQHF.

In this sample, this clonotype turned up a few times. Here the CDR3 DNA reads TGTGCCACCAGCAAAGACGGAGACTATGGCTACACCTTC. Translation gives CATSKDGDYGYTF. V gene TRBV15 combines with J gene TRBJ1-2; the D is unclear. CDR1 and CDR2 from the germline V gene are LNHNV and YYDKDF (reference sequence). With 4 bases removed from V and 3 bases from J, the gap between germline ends came to 9 bases. The CDR3 totals 13 residues.

The J gene is TRBJ2-3, the V gene TRBV4-3, with TRBD2 matching 9 bases. V lost 0 bases and J lost 5; bases outside the gene matches: 6. This CDR3 region has 16 residues. Germline CDR1 reads LGHNA; CDR2 reads YSLEER. CDR3 bases: TGCGCCAGCAGCCAAGATTTGCGGGGGGGCTTAGATACGCAGTATTTT. Translated: CASSQDLRGGLDTQYF.

This clonotype was observed a handful of times. The chain links TRBV5-1 to TRBJ2-2, with 8 bases that match TRBD2. The trim removed 2 bases at V and 5 bases at J, leaving 5 bases unmatched. The length of the CDR3 is 15 residues. CDR1 and CDR2 (germline): SGHRS, YFSETQ. The CDR3 region is CASSFALAGTGELFF. In nucleotides, the CDR3 is TGCGCCAGCAGCTTTGCCCTAGCGGGTACCGGGGAGCTGTTTTTT. Full variable domain (missing parts from reference TRBV5-1 and TRBJ2-2): KAGVTQTPRYLIKTRGQQVTLSCSPISGHRSVSWYQQTPGQGLQFLFEYFSETQRNKGNFPGRFSGRQFSNSRSEMNVSTLELGDSALYLCASSFALAGTGELFFGEGSRLTVL.

The rearrangement joins TRBV12-3 or TRBV12-4 to TRBJ2-7; a possible D gene is TRBD1 (5 bases). V lost 3 bases, J lost 4 bases, and 10 bases lay in between. The CDR3 spans 13 residues. The CDR3 region is CASSFTDRYEQYF. The CDR3 nucleotides read TGTGCCAGCAGTTTTACCGACAGATACGAGCAGTACTTC.

There are a few counts of this clonotype. The chain has TRBV4-1 and TRBJ2-3, with 14 bases aligning to TRBD2. There are 16 residues in the CDR3. Germline lookup yields CDR1 MGHRA and CDR2 YSYEKL. V was clipped by 1 base and J by 5 bases; unmatched bases: 2. The CDR3 here is CASSQGTSGGIDTQYF. The CDR3 region has the DNA TGCGCCAGCAGCCAAGGGACTAGCGGGGGGATAGATACGCAGTATTTT.

This clonotype was seen more than once but under ten times. This sequence joins TRBV7-2 and TRBJ2-7; D may be TRBD2 (6 bases). V was shortened by 1 base and J by 4 bases, with 8 bases between the two germline ends. The CDR3 extends over 13 amino acids. Germline V gene sequence: CDR1 SGHTA, CDR2 FQGNSA. CDR3 protein: CASSLGGEYEQYF. As DNA, the CDR3 is TGTGCCAGCAGCTTAGGGGGGGAATACGAGCAGTACTTC.

This clonotype was seen a few times. The rearrangement joins TRBV18 to TRBJ1-2, with D unclear. Germline loops: CDR1 KGHSH, CDR2 LQKENI. This CDR3 comprises 15 residues. Trimming took off 2 bases at V and 3 bases at J, with 13 bases between the two ends. CDR3 region: CASSPGPPPDYGYTF. CDR3 coding DNA: TGTGCCAGCTCACCAGGACCACCACCCGACTATGGCTACACCTTC.

The chain is built from TRBV7-9 and TRBJ1-4, with unresolved D. Trimming took off 1 base at V and 8 bases at J, with 14 bases between the two ends. The CDR3 sequence is 15 residues long. Germline values: CDR1 SEHNR, CDR2 FQNEAQ (reference sequence). The CDR3 reads CASSLVGLTAEKLFF. CDR3 bases: TGTGCCAGCAGCTTAGTAGGACTGACGGCCGAAAAACTGTTTTTT.

This sequence joins TRBV5-1 and TRBJ2-2; a possible D gene is TRBD2 (6 bases). V was clipped by 4 bases and J by 0 bases, with 10 bases between them. This CDR3 comprises 15 residues. CDR1 SGHRS and CDR2 YFSETQ come from the germline V gene. CDR3 DNA: TGCGCCAGCAGCAATAGCGGACCGAACACCGGGGAGCTGTTTTTT. Amino acids: CASSNSGPNTGELFF. Combining the CDR3 with reference TRBV5-1 and TRBJ2-2 gives the whole variable domain KAGVTQTPRYLIKTRGQQVTLSCSPISGHRSVSWYQQTPGQGLQFLFEYFSETQRNKGNFPGRFSGRQFSNSRSEMNVSTLELGDSALYLCASSNSGPNTGELFFGEGSRLTVL.

In regard to this clonotype: This may arise from a read error, as a much more abundant clone is one base away. V usage is TRBV9 and J usage is TRBJ2-1, with no clear D. V gave up 2 bases and J gave up 0 bases, with 6 bases separating them. The CDR3 contains 14 residues. CDR1 and CDR2 (germline): SGDLS, YYNGEE. CDR3 bases: TGTGCCAGCAGCGTTGGCAACTCCTACAATGAGCAGTTCTTC. This codes for CASSVGNSYNEQFF. Full variable domain (rest looked up from reference TRBV9 and TRBJ2-1): DSGVTQTPKHLITATGQRVTLRCSPRSGDLSVYWYQQSLDQGLQFLIQYYNGEERAKGNILERFSAQQFPDLHSELNLSSLELGDSALYFCASSVGNSYNEQFFGPGTRLTVL.